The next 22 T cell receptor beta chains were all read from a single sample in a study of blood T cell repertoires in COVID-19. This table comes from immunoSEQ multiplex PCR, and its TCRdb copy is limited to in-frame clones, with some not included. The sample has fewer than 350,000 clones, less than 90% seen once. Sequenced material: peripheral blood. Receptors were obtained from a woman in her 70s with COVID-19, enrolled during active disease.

For the CDR3, the DNA is TGTGCCAGCAGTTCCGGGACAGGTAGCAATCAGCCCCAGCATTTT. Amino acid sequence: CASSSGTGSNQPQHF. The V and J genes are TRBV28 and TRBJ1-5; 8 nucleotides agree with TRBD1. V shed 4 bases and J 0 bases; nucleotides not matched to a gene: 2. The CDR3 loop spans 15 amino acids. Germline assignment: CDR1 MDHEN and CDR2 SYDVKM.

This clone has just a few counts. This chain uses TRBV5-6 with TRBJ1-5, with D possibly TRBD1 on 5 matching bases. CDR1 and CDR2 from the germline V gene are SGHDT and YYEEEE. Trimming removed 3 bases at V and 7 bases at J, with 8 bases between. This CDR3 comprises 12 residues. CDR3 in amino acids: CASSWGQQPQHF. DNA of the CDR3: TGTGCCAGCAGCTGGGGCCAGCAGCCCCAGCATTTT.

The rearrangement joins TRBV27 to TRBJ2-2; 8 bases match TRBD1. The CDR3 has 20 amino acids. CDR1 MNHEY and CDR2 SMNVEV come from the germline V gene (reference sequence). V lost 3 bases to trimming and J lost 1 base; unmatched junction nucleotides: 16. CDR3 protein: CASSFSLQGATAWNTGELFF. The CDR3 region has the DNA TGTGCCAGCAGTTTTAGCTTGCAGGGGGCGACTGCCTGGAACACCGGGGAGCTGTTTTTT.

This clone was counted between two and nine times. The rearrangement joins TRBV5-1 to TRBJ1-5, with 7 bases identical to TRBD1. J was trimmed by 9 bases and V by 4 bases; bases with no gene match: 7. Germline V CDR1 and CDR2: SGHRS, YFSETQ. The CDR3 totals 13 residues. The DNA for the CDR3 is TGCGCCAGCAGCCAGACAGGGAATGGGCCCCAGCATTTT. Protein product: CASSQTGNGPQHF.

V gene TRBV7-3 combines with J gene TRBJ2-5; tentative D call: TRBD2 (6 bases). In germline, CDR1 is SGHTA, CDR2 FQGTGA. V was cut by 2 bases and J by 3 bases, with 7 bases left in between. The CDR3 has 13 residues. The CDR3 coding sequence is TGTGCCAGCAGCTTACAGCGGGAAGAGACCCAGTACTTC. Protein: CASSLQREETQYF.

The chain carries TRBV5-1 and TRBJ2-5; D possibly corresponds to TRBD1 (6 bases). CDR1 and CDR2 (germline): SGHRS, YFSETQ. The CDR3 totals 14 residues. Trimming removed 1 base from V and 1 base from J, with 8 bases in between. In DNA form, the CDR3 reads TGCGCCAGCAGCTTGTTAGGGGGCCAAGAGACCCAGTACTTC. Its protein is CASSLLGGQETQYF.

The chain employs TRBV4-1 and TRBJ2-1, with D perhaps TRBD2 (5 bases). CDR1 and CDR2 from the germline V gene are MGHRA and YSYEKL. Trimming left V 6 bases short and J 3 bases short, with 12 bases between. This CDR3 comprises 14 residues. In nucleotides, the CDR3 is TGCGCCAGCAGGAGCCAGGCGGGCTACAATGAGCAGTTCTTC. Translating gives CASRSQAGYNEQFF.

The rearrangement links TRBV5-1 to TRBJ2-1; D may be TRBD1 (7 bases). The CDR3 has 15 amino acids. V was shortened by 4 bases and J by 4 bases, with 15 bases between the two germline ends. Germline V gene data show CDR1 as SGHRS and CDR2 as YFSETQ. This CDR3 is CASSLGGTVYNEQFF. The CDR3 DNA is TGCGCCAGCAGCCTTGGAGGGACAGTATACAATGAGCAGTTCTTC.

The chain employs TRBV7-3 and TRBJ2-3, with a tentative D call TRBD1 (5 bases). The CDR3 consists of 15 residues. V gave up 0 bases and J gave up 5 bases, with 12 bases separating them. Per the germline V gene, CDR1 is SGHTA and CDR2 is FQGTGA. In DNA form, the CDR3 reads TGTGCCAGCAGCTTAACCAGGGATGGTGGAGATACGCAGTATTTT. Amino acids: CASSLTRDGGDTQYF.

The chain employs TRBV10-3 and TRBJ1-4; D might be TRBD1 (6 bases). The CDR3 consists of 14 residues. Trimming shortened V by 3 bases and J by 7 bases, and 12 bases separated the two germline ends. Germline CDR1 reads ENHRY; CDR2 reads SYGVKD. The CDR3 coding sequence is TGTGCCATCAGTGACTCTGGGGGCGGTGAAAAACTGTTTTTT. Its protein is CAISDSGGGEKLFF.

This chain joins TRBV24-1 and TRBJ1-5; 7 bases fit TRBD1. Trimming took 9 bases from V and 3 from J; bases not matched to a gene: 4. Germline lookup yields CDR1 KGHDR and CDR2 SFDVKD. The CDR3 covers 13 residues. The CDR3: CATQRGHNQPQHF. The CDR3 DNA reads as TGTGCCACCCAAAGGGGGCACAATCAGCCCCAGCATTTT.

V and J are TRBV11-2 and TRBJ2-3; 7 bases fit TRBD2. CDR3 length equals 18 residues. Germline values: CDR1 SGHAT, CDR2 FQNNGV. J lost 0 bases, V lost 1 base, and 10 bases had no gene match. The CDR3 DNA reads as TGTGCCAGCAGCTTAGGGAAGGGAGGGGAGAGAAGCACAGATACGCAGTATTTT. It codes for CASSLGKGGERSTDTQYF. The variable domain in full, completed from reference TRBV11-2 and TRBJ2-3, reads EAGVAQSPRYKIIEKRQSVAFWCNPISGHATLYWYQQILGQGPKLLIQFQNNGVVDDSQLPKDRFSAERLKGVDSTLKIQPAKLEDSAVYLCASSLGKGGERSTDTQYFGPGTRLTVL.

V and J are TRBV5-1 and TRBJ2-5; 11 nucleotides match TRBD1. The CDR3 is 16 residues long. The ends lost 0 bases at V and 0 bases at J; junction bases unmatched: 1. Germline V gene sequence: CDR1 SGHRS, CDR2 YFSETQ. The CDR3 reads CASSLGDRGYQETQYF. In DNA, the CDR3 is TGCGCCAGCAGCTTGGGGGACAGGGGGTACCAAGAGACCCAGTACTTC.

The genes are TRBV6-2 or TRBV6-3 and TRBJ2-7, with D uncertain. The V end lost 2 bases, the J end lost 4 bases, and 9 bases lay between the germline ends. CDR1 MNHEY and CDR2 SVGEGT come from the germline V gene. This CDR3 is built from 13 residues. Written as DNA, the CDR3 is TGTGCCAGCAGTTACGGCGGCCTTTACGAGCAGTACTTC. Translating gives CASSYGGLYEQYF.

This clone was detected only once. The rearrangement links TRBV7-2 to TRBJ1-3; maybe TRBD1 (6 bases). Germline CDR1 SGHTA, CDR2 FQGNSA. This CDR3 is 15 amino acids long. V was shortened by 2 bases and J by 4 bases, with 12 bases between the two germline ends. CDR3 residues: CASSLWRGRGNTIYF. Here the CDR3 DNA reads TGTGCCAGCAGCTTATGGCGGGGGCGCGGAAACACCATATATTTT. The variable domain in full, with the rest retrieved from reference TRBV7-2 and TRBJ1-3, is GAGVSQSPSNKVTEKGKDVELRCDPISGHTALYWYRQSLGQGLEFLIYFQGNSAPDKSGLPSDRFSAERTGGSVSTLTIQRTQQEDSAVYLCASSLWRGRGNTIYFGEGSWLTVV.

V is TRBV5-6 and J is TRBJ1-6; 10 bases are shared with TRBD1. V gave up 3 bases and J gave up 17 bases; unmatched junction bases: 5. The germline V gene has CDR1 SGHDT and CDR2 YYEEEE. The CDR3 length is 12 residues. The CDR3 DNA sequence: TGTGCCAGCAGCTCGATGACAGGGGGCATCCACTTT. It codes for CASSSMTGGIHF.

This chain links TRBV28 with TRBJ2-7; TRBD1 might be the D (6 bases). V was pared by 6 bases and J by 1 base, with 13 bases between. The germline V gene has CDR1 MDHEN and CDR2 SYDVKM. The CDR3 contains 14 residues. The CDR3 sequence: CASRPGTHSYEQYF. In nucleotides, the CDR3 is TGTGCCAGCAGACCCGGGACACATTCCTACGAGCAGTACTTC.

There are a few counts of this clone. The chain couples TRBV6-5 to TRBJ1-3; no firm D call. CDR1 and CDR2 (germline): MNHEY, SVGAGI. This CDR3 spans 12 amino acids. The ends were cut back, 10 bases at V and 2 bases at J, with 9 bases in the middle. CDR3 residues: CATLTAGNTIYF. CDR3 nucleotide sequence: TGTGCCACCCTCACAGCTGGAAACACCATATATTTT.

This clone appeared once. The CDR3 DNA is TGTGCCAGCAGTTCACAAATAACCGGAGTAAACAGGGGGCCTTTCCGGCAAGCTTTCTTT. Translating it yields CASSSQITGVNRGPFRQAFF. V is TRBV27 and J is TRBJ1-1, with TRBD1 matching 9 bases. Germline V gives CDR1 MNHEY, CDR2 SMNVEV (reference sequence). This CDR3 has 20 amino acids. Unmatched junction bases numbered 27, after V lost 4 bases and J lost 9 bases.

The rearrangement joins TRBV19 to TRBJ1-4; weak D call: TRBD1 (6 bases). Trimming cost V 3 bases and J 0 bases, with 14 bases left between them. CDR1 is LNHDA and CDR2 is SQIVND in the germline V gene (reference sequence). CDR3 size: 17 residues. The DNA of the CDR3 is TGTGCCAGTAGTATTCCGGACAGTAATCCAACTAATGAAAAACTGTTTTTT. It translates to CASSIPDSNPTNEKLFF.

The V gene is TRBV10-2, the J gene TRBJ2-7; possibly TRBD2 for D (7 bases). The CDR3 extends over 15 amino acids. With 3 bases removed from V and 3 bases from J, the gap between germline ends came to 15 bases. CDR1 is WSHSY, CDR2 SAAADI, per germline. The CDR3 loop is CASSETGGSYYEQYF. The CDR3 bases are TGCGCCAGCAGTGAAACGGGGGGCTCTTACTACGAGCAGTACTTC.

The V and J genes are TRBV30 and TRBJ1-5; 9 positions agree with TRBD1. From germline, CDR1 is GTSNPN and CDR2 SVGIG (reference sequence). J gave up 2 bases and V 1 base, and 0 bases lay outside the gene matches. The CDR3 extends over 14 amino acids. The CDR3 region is CAWSGDRGNQPQHF. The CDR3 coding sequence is TGTGCCTGGAGTGGGGACAGGGGCAATCAGCCCCAGCATTTT.